What follows are 11 T cell receptor beta chains derived from one specimen sequenced in a study of cytomegalovirus exposure and HLA in healthy donors. The primer mix had 60 Vbeta and 13 Jbeta primers. Repertoires were generated with immunoSEQ multiplex PCR, while TCRdb's copy carries only in-frame clones and drops some. The sample holds roughly 130,000 clones; around 66% are singletons and the top ten take 6.5%. Sequencing was performed on PBMCs. These receptors all stem from an older woman in good health and CMV-seronegative.

Only one count was recorded for this clone. This rearrangement joins TRBV19 to TRBJ1-5; weak D call: TRBD1 (5 bases). Germline-derived CDR1 and CDR2 are LNHDA and SQIVND (reference sequence). There are 16 residues in the CDR3. V lost 3 bases to trimming and J lost 5 bases, with 17 bases between them. The CDR3 bases are TGTGCCAGTAGTATTCTATCGGCCGGGGGACATCAGCCCCAGCATTTT. Translated, it gives CASSILSAGGHQPQHF. Combining the CDR3 with reference TRBV19 and TRBJ1-5 gives the whole variable domain DGGITQSPKYLFRKEGQNVTLSCEQNLNHDAMYWYRQDPGQGLRLIYYSQIVNDFQKGDIAEGYSVSREKKESFPLTVTSAQKNPTAFYLCASSILSAGGHQPQHFGDGTRLSIL.

The V gene is TRBV7-8, the J gene TRBJ2-5; 10 nucleotides match TRBD1. Per the germline V gene, CDR1 is SGHVS and CDR2 is FQNEAQ. Losses at the gene ends were 5 bases for V and 5 bases for J; bases not matched to a gene: 8. This CDR3 has 15 amino acids. CDR3 bases: TGTGCCAGCAGCGCCCGGGACAGGGGAGGGGAGACCCAGTACTTC. Protein product: CASSARDRGGETQYF. The whole variable domain, filled in from reference TRBV7-8 and TRBJ2-5, reads GAGVSQSPRYKVAKRGQDVALRCDPISGHVSLFWYQQALGQGPEFLTYFQNEAQLDKSGLPSDRFFAERPEGSVSTLKIQRTQQEDSAVYLCASSARDRGGETQYFGPGTRLLVL.

The chain links TRBV28 to TRBJ1-1, with 9 nucleotides matching TRBD1. V shed 7 bases and J 4 bases; nucleotides not matched to a gene: 7. The CDR3 consists of 14 residues. The germline gives CDR1 MDHEN, CDR2 SYDVKM. The CDR3 sequence is CASTPGQGVTEAFF. CDR3 DNA: TGTGCCAGCACTCCGGGACAGGGCGTCACTGAAGCTTTCTTT.

The chain couples TRBV5-1 to TRBJ1-4; TRBD1 aligns across 10 bases. V gave up 3 bases and J gave up 7 bases; unmatched junction bases: 9. The CDR3 spans 16 residues. Germline CDR1 reads SGHRS; CDR2 reads YFSETQ. In DNA, the CDR3 is TGCGCCAGCAGCTCCTCCCCGGGGGACAGGGGTGAAAAACTGTTTTTT. Protein: CASSSSPGDRGEKLFF.

This sequence joins TRBV25-1 and TRBJ2-5, with a weak D call TRBD2 (6 bases). CDR1 MGHDK and CDR2 SYGVNS come from the germline V gene. V was clipped by 2 bases and J by 3 bases, with 22 bases between them. This CDR3 has 18 residues. CDR3 sequence (DNA): TGTGCCAGCAGTGAAGCAAGGCCCTGGGGGGACCAAGAAGAGACCCAGTACTTC. Protein sequence: CASSEARPWGDQEETQYF.

This clone was seen only once. The V and J genes are TRBV7-3 and TRBJ2-7; 7 nucleotides align to TRBD2. The trim removed 5 bases at V and 2 bases at J, leaving 9 bases unmatched. The CDR3 is made up of 15 amino acids. Germline V lookup: CDR1 SGHTA, CDR2 FQGTGA. The CDR3 nucleotides read TGTGCCAGCAGCCTTGGGGGGGGGAAAGCCTACGAGCAGTACTTC. Translation: CASSLGGGKAYEQYF.

The rearrangement links TRBV10-3 to TRBJ2-3; D is unclear. The CDR3 is made up of 14 amino acids. V gave up 3 bases and J gave up 4 bases, with 11 bases separating them. In germline, CDR1 is ENHRY, CDR2 SYGVKD. CDR3 amino acids: CAISDKLQADTQYF. CDR3 DNA: TGTGCCATCAGTGATAAGCTTCAGGCAGATACGCAGTATTTT.

V gene TRBV28 combines with J gene TRBJ1-2, with TRBD1 matching 9 bases. Germline-derived CDR1 and CDR2 are MDHEN and SYDVKM. V lost 7 bases, J lost 5 bases, and 8 bases stayed unmatched. This CDR3 has 14 residues. The CDR3 here is CASTTPGQGYGYTF. The CDR3, as DNA: TGTGCCAGCACTACCCCCGGACAGGGGTATGGCTACACCTTC.

The table lists this clone with a few counts. The genes are TRBV6-5 and TRBJ1-1; tentative D call: TRBD1 (5 bases). With 7 bases removed from V and 4 bases from J, the gap between germline ends came to 13 bases. The germline V gene encodes CDR1 MNHEY and CDR2 SVGAGI. The CDR3 runs to 13 residues. This chain's CDR3 is CASTLSGGTEAFF. CDR3 coding DNA: TGTGCCAGCACCCTATCGGGGGGCACTGAAGCTTTCTTT.

V is TRBV19 and J is TRBJ1-3; D perhaps matches TRBD1 (5 bases). V lost 5 bases and J lost 0, with 17 bases in between. The CDR3 has 17 amino acids. Looked up from germline, CDR1 is LNHDA and CDR2 is SQIVND (reference sequence). CDR3 nucleotides: TGTGCCAGTAGTGACCAGGGAGCGGGACGCTCTGGAAACACCATATATTTT. This gives the protein CASSDQGAGRSGNTIYF.

This sequence joins TRBV4-3 and TRBJ1-4; 9 bases agree with TRBD1. Germline V gene sequence: CDR1 LGHNA, CDR2 YSLEER. Trimming cost V 2 bases and J 8 bases; bases outside gene matches: 3. The CDR3 is 14 amino acids. In DNA form, the CDR3 reads TGCGCCAGCAGCCAAAAGACAGGGGGGGAAAAACTGTTTTTT. Protein sequence: CASSQKTGGEKLFF.